A selection of T cell receptor beta chains follows, all from one sample in a study of identical twins. TCRdb re-called the 5' RACE reads with MiXCR, one entry per CDR3 protein. The repertoire holds hundreds of thousands of distinct CDR3 sequences, with 8% to 9% as singletons. These sequences were also reported in another study, on yellow fever vaccine responses in identical twins.

The source material was PBMCs. These receptors all come from a woman between 18 and 29 years old in good health. The CDR3 runs from the conserved cysteine through the conserved F or W. Rows give clone size only sometimes, using once, few, many, or a class for an expanded clone.

many,TRBJ2-2,TRBV6-1,CASSKQQGHTGELFF
few,TRBJ2-5,TRBV10-3,CAIMGLNEETQYF
few,TRBJ1-2,TRBV27,CASSLTGGVANYGYTF
few,TRBJ1-3,TRBV27,CASKANGNTIYF
few,TRBJ2-1,TRBV12-3/TRBV12-4,CASSLVVRPNEQFF
.,TRBJ2-1,TRBV6-1,CASRRLAGTSSYNEQFF
.,TRBJ1-1,TRBV28,CASGRAAGAFF
many,TRBJ2-5,TRBV12-3/TRBV12-4,CASNPGLEETQYF
few,TRBJ2-2,TRBV2,CASKTRTSDTGELFF
.,TRBJ2-7,TRBV5-1,CASTEDFGTSYEQYF
.,TRBJ2-1,TRBV12-3/TRBV12-4,CASSFERIQGEQFF
many,TRBJ2-1,TRBV12-3/TRBV12-4,CASSFSGGPNEQFF
.,TRBJ2-5,TRBV20-1,CSAKPGQGVETQYF
many,TRBJ2-2,TRBV18,CASSQFGLKLNTGELFF
.,TRBJ2-4,TRBV4-2,CASSPTSGDLAKNIQYF
few,TRBJ2-5,TRBV20-1,CSAPLRSRGQETQYF
.,TRBJ1-2,TRBV6-2/TRBV6-3,CASSYSARSYGYTF
.,TRBJ2-3,TRBV9,CASSVLGGGHTDTQYF
.,TRBJ1-1,TRBV2,CASREDRNTEAFF
few,TRBJ2-1,TRBV18,CASSPRQGQLAGGAYNEQFF
many,TRBJ2-1,TRBV2,CASRETGLSEQFF
many,TRBJ2-7,TRBV4-1,CASSQETRVGYEQYF
many,TRBJ1-6,TRBV2,CASSAGQGINSPLHF
few,TRBJ1-2,TRBV19,CASSIGAANYGYTF
few,TRBJ2-2,TRBV6-1,CASTEVVLAGRTGELFF
.,TRBJ2-7,TRBV7-9,CASSLGGTAEYEQYF
few,TRBJ2-5,TRBV20-1,CSAPLLAGETQYF
.,TRBJ2-7,TRBV19,CASSFGSGTGLTYEQYF
.,TRBJ2-1,TRBV20-1,CSAYRPEQFF
.,TRBJ2-7,TRBV10-2,CASSEETSSYEQYF
.,TRBJ2-7,TRBV9,CASSVDQSSYEQYF
.,TRBJ2-6,TRBV29-1,CSVEVSGAAGANVLTF
.,TRBJ1-1,TRBV12-5,CASGQNRGLNTEAFF
many,TRBJ2-1,TRBV6-1,CASRVRLRGQGGPNEQFF
many,TRBJ1-2,TRBV12-3/TRBV12-4,CASSPDRGYGYTF
few,TRBJ2-1,TRBV27,CASSSGTGRNEQFF
few,TRBJ2-5,TRBV20-1,CSALRGHAKDETQYF
many,TRBJ2-7,TRBV20-1,CSAPPGQGAYEQYF